This T cell receptor beta chain comes out of a study of a mutant IDH1 vaccine in newly diagnosed glioma. Overall study: Standard pretreatment was either radiotherapy, temozolomide, or, for most, radiochemotherapy with temozolomide. Broader study findings: Pseudoprogression seemed unlinked to shifts in top peripheral T cell clonotypes.

Using immunoSEQ multiplex PCR, the repertoire was profiled, and TCRdb retains in-frame clones only, with some absent. The sample has approximately 79,000 clones; more than 80% are singletons. Specified time point: week 23, last vaccination. Vaccinated patients received 300 ug of mutant IDH1 20-mer peptide per dose, with topical imiquimod. Germline assignment: CDR1 SGHRS and CDR2 YFSETQ. The CDR3 has 13 residues. Trimming shortened V by 2 bases and J by 2 bases, and 7 bases separated the two germline ends. Remarks on this clone: Its target is not known.

The sample consisted of PBMCs, taken from a glioma patient whose treatment included an IDH1 peptide vaccine. This TCR was recovered from a woman aged 45-60 years with glioma. V usage is TRBV5-1 and J usage is TRBJ2-5, with D possibly TRBD1 on 6 matching bases. CDR3: CASSFQGQETQYF. CDR3 bases: TGCGCCAGCAGCTTCCAGGGGCAAGAGACCCAGTACTTC.